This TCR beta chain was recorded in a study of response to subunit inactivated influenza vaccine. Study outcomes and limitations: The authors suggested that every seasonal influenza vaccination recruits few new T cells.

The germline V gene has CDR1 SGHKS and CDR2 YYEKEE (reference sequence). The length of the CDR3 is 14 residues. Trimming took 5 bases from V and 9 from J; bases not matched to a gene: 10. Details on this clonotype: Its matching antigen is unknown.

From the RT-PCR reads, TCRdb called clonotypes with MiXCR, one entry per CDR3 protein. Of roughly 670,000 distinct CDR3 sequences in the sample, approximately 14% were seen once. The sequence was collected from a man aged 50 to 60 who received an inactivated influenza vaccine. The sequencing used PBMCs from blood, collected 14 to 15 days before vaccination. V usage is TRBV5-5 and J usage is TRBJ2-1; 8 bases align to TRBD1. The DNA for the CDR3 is TGTGCCAGCAGACCGGACAGGGTAGGTGGTGAGCAGTTCTTC. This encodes CASRPDRVGGEQFF.